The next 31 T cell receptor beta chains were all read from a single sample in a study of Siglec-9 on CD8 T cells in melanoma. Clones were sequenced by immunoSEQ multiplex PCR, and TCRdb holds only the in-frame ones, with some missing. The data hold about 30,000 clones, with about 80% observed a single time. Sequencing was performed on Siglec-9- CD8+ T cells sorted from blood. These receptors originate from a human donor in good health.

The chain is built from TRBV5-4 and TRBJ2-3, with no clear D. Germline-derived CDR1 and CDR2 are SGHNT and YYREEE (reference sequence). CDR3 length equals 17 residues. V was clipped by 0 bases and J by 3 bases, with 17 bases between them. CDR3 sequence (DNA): TGTGCCAGCAGCTTGGGAATGATCGTAGAGGCTACAGATACGCAGTATTTT. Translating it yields CASSLGMIVEATDTQYF.

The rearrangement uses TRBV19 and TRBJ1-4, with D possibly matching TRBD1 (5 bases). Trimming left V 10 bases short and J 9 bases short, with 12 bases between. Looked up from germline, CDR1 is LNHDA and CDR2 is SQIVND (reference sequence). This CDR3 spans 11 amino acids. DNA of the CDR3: TGTGCCACGAATTCGGGGCAAAAACTGTTTTTT. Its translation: CATNSGQKLFF.

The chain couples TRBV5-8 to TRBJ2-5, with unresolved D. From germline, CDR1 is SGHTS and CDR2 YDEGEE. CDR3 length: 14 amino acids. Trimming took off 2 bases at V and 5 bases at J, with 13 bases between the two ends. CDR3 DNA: TGTGCCAGCAGCTTCGTATCCGGCCTGGAGACCCAGTACTTC. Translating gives CASSFVSGLETQYF.

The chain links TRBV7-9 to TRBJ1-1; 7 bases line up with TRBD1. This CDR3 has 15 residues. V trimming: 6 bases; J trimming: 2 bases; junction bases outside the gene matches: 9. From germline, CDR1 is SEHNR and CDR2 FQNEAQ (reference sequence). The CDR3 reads CASSYFRDSNTEAFF. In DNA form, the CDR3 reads TGTGCCAGCAGTTACTTTCGGGACAGCAACACTGAAGCTTTCTTT.

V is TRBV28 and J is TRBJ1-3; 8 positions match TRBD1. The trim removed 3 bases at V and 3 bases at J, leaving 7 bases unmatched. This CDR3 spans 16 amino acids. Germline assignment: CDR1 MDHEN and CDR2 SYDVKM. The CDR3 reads CASSFSRGRRGNTIYF. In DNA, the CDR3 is TGTGCCAGCAGTTTCTCCAGGGGGCGACGTGGAAACACCATATATTTT.

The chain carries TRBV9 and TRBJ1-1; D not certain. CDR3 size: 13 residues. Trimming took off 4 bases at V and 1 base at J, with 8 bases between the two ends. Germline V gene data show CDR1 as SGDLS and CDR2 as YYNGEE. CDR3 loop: CASSFTENTEAFF. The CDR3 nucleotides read TGTGCCAGCAGCTTTACAGAGAACACTGAAGCTTTCTTT.

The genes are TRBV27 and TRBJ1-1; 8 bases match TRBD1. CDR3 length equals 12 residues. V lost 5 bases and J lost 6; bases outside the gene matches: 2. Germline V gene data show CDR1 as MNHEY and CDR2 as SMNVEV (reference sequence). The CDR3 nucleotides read TGTGCCAGCAGTGTGACAGGGGCTGAAGCTTTCTTT. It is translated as CASSVTGAEAFF.

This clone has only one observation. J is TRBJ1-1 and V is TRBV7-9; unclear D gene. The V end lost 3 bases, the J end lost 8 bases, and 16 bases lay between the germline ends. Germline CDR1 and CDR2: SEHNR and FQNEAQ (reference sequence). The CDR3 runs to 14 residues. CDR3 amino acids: CASSFGPTAVEAFF. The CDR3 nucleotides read TGTGCCAGCAGCTTCGGGCCTACGGCAGTGGAAGCTTTCTTT.

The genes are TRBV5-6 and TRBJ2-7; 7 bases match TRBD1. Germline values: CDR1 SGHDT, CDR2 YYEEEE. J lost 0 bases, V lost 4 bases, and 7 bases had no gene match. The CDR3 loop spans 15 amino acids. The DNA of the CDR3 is TGTGCCAGCAGCCGAGGGACAGCCCCCTCCTACGAGCAGTACTTC. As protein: CASSRGTAPSYEQYF.

Written as DNA, the CDR3 is TGCGCCAGCAGCTCCCGGGACGGGGCCTACGAGCAGTACTTC. This gives the protein CASSSRDGAYEQYF. The rearrangement uses TRBV5-1 and TRBJ2-7; D may be TRBD1 or TRBD2 (5 bases each). The CDR3 is 14 amino acids. CDR1 is SGHRS, CDR2 YFSETQ, per germline. The ends were cut back, 3 bases at V and 2 bases at J, with 12 bases in the middle.

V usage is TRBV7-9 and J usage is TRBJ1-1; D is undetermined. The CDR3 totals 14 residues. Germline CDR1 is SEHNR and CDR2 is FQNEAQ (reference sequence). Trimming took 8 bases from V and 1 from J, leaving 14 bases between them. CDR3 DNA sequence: TGTGCCAGCGGCACACTTTTGGGGAACACTGAAGCTTTCTTT. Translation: CASGTLLGNTEAFF.

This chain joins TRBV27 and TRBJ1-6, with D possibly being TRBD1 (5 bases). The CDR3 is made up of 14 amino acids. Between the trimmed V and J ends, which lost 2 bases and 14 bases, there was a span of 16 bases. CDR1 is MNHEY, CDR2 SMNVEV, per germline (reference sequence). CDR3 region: CASSLRQGFSALHF. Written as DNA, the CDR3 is TGTGCCAGCAGTTTACGTCAGGGTTTTTCGGCCCTCCACTTT.

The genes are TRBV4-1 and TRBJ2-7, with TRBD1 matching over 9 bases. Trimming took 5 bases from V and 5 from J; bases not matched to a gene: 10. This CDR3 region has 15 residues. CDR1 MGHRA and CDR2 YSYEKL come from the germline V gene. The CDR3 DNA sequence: TGCGCCAGCAGCAGGTGGGACAGGGTTGTCGACGAGCAGTACTTC. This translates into CASSRWDRVVDEQYF.

The DNA for the CDR3 is TGTGCCAGCAGGGACCCAAGCTCTCCTTACGGGGCCAACGTCCTGACTTTC. Amino acid sequence: CASRDPSSPYGANVLTF. The chain employs TRBV7-6 and TRBJ2-6; D gene uncertain. The CDR3 loop spans 17 amino acids. Trimming shortened V by 6 bases and J by 4 bases, and 19 bases separated the two germline ends. Per germline, CDR1 SGHVS and CDR2 FNYEAQ.

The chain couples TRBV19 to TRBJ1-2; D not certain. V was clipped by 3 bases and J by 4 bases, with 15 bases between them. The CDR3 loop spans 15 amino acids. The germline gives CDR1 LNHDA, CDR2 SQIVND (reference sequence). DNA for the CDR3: TGTGCCAGTAGTATCCCCCTGGGAGGACTCTATGGCTACACCTTC. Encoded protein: CASSIPLGGLYGYTF.

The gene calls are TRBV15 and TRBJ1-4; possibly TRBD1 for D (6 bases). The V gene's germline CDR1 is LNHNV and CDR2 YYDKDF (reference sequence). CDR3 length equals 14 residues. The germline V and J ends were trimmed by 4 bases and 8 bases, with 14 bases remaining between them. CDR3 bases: TGTGCCACCAGCAAGGGGACGGGGGGCGAAAAACTGTTTTTT. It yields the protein CATSKGTGGEKLFF.

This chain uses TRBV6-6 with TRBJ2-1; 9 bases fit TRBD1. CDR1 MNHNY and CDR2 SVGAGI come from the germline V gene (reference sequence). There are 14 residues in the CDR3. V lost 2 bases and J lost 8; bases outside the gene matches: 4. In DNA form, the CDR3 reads TGTGCCAGCAGTTACCTTCGGACAGGGGATGAGCAGTTCTTC. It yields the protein CASSYLRTGDEQFF.

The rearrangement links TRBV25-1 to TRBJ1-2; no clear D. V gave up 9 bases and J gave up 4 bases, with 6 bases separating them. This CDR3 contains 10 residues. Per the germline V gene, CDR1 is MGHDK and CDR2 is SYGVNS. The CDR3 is CARCRYGYTF. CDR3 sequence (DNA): TGTGCCAGGTGCCGCTATGGCTACACCTTC.

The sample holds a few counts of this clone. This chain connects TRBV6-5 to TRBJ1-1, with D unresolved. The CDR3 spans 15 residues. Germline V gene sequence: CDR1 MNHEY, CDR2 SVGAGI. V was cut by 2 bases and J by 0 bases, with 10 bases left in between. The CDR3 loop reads CASSYGRTLNTEAFF. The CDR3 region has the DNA TGTGCCAGCAGTTACGGACGGACCTTGAACACTGAAGCTTTCTTT.

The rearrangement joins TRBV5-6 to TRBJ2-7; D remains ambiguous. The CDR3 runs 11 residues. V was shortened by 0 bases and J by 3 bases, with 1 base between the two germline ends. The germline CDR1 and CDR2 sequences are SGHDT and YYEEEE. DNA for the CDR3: TGTGCCAGCAGCTTGGACTACGAGCAGTACTTC. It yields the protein CASSLDYEQYF.

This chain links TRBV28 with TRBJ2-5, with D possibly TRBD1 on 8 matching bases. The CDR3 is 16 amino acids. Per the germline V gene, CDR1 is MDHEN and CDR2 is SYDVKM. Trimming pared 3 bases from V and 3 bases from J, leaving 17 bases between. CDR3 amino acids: CASSLPGGQEKETQYF. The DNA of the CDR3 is TGTGCCAGCAGTTTGCCGGGGGGACAGGAGAAAGAGACCCAGTACTTC.

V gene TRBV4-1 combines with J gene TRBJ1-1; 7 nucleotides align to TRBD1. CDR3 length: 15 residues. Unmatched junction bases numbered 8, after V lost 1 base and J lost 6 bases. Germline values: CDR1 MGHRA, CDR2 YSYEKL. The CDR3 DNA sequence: TGCGCCAGCAGCCAAGTGTTCCAGGGGGAATCTGAAGCTTTCTTT. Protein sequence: CASSQVFQGESEAFF.

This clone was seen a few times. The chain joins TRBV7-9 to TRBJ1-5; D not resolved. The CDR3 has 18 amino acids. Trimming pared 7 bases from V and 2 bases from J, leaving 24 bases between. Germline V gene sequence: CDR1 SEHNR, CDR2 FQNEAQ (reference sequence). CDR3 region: CASTPKRQAKRGNQPQHF. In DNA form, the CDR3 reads TGTGCCAGCACCCCCAAGAGGCAGGCCAAACGGGGCAATCAGCCCCAGCATTTT.

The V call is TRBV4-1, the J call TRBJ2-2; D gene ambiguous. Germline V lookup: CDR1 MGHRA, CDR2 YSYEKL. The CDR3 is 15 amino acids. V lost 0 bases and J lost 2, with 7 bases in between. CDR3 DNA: TGCGCCAGCAGCCAAGATAGTTTCAACACCGGGGAGCTGTTTTTT. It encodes CASSQDSFNTGELFF.

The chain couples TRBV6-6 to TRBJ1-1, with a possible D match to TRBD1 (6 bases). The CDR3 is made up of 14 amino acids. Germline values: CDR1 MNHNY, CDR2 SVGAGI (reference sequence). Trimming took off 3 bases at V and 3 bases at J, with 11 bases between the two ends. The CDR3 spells CASSYGRGDTEAFF. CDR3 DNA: TGTGCCAGCAGTTATGGCAGGGGAGACACTGAAGCTTTCTTT.

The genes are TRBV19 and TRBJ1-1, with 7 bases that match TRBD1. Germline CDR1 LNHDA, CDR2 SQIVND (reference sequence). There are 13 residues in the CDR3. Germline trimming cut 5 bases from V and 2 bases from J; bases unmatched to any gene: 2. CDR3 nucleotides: TGTGCCAGTAGTTCAGGGGGAAACACTGAAGCTTTCTTT. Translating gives CASSSGGNTEAFF.

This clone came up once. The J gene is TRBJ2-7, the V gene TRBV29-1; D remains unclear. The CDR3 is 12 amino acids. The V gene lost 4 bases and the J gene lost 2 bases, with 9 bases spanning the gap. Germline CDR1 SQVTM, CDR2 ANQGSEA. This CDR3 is CSVGASAYEQYF. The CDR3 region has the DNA TGCAGCGTTGGGGCTAGTGCCTACGAGCAGTACTTC.

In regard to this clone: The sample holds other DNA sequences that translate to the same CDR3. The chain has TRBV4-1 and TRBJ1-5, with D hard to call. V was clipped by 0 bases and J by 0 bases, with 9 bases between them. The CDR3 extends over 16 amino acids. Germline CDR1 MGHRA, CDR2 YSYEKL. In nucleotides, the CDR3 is TGCGCCAGCAGCCAAGATTCCGGGTATAGCAATCAGCCCCAGCATTTT. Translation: CASSQDSGYSNQPQHF.

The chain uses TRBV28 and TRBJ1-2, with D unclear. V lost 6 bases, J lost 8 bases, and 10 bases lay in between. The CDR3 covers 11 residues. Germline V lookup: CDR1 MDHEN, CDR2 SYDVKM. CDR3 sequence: CASSLSLGYTF. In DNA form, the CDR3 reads TGTGCCAGCAGCCTGAGTTTGGGCTACACCTTC.

The CDR3 bases are TGTGCCAGCAGCGTAGCTTTAGCCCGATACAATGAGCAGTTCTTC. Residues: CASSVALARYNEQFF. This chain links TRBV9 with TRBJ2-1; D is unresolved. Germline V CDR1 and CDR2: SGDLS, YYNGEE. CDR3 size: 15 residues. Trimming stripped 0 bases from V and 4 bases from J, with 11 bases between.

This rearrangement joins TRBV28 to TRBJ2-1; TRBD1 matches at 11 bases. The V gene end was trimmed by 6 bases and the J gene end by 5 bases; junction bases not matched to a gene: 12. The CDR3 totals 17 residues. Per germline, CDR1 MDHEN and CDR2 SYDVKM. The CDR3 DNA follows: TGTGCCAGCAGCCGAATACGGGGACAGGGGGGCCACAATGAGCAGTTCTTC. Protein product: CASSRIRGQGGHNEQFF.